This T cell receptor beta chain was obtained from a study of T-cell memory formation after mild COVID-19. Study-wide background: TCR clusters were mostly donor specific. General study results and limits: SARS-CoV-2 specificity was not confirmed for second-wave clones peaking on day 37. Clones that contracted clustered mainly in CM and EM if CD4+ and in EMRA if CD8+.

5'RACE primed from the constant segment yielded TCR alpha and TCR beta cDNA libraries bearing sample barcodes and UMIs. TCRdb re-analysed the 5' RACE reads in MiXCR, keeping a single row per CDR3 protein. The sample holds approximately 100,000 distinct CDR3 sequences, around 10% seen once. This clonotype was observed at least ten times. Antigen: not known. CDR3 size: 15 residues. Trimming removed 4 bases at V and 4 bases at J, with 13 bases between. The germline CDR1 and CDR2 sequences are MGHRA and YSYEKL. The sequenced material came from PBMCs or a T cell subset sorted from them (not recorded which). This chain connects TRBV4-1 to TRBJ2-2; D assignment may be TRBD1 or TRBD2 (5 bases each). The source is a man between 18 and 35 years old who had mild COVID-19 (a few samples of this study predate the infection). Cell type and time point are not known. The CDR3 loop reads CASSLTGRPTGELFF. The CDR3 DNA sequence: TGCGCCAGCAGCCTAACGGGACGCCCCACCGGGGAGCTGTTTTTT.